The rows below give T cell receptor beta chains drawn from one sample of a study of T cell responses to AZD1222 COVID-19 vaccine. This table comes from immunoSEQ multiplex PCR, and its TCRdb copy is limited to in-frame clones, with some not included. The data show over 50,000 clones, roughly three quarters seen once. The specimen comprised peripheral blood, sampled 28 days after the second AZD1222 dose. These receptors were taken from an adult who received the AZD1222 COVID-19 vaccine. CDR3s include the opening cysteine and the closing phenylalanine or tryptophan. A D gene is named only where the DNA matches it firmly. Clone size is not always given. Where it is, it says once, few, many or a class for expanded clones.

NA	TRBV6-5	TRBJ2-1	NA	TGTGCCAGCAACCAACCAGGGGGGGGGCTACGTGAGCAGTTCTTC	CASNQPGGGLREQFF
NA	TRBV9	TRBJ1-4	few	TGTGCCAGCAGCGTAGGGCCGGATGGGGGACGGGAAAAACTGTTTTTT	CASSVGPDGGREKLFF
NA	TRBV19	TRBJ1-6	NA	TGTGCCAGTAGTATAGGGGGCAGTTCACCCCTCCACTTT	CASSIGGSSPLHF
NA	TRBV18	TRBJ1-1	NA	TGTGCCAGCTCACCACCCGGGGGAATAGACACTGAAGCTTTCTTT	CASSPPGGIDTEAFF
TRBD2	TRBV6-5	TRBJ2-2	once	TGTGCCAGCAATGGACTAGCGGGAGGCACCGGGGAGCTGTTTTTT	CASNGLAGGTGELFF
TRBD2	TRBV27	TRBJ2-2	few	TGTGCCAGCAGTTTTAGCGGGGGGCGAGGCGGGGAGCTGTTTTTT	CASSFSGGRGGELFF
NA	TRBV7-9	TRBJ1-4	NA	TGTGCCAGCAGCTTAATTAAGGGTGCTTCAACTAATGAAAAACTGTTTTTT	CASSLIKGASTNEKLFF
TRBD1	TRBV24-1	TRBJ2-1	NA	TGTGCCACCAGTTCCGGGACAGGTGCCTACAATGAGCAGTTCTTC	CATSSGTGAYNEQFF
TRBD2	TRBV10-1	TRBJ2-3	NA	TGCGCCAGCAGTGATGGGACTAGCGGCACAGATACGCAGTATTTT	CASSDGTSGTDTQYF
NA	TRBV7-3	TRBJ2-1	NA	TGTGCCAGCAGCTTAATAAGCTCGGGTGAGCAGTTCTTC	CASSLISSGEQFF
TRBD2	TRBV6-2/TRBV6-3	TRBJ2-4	NA	TGTGCCAGCAGCCGACCGGGACTAGCGGGGGGAGGGACCAAAAACATTCAGTACTTC	CASSRPGLAGGGTKNIQYF
TRBD1	TRBV4-1	TRBJ2-3	NA	TGCGCCAGCAGCCAGACAGGGAATACAGATACGCAGTATTTT	CASSQTGNTDTQYF
TRBD1	TRBV6-1	TRBJ1-6	NA	TGTGCCAGCAGTGTGAGGACAGGGGTGGATAATTCACCCCTCCACTTT	CASSVRTGVDNSPLHF
TRBD1	TRBV28	TRBJ1-3	few	TGTGCCAGCAGTACCGCAGGGGGCACTGGAAACACCATATATTTT	CASSTAGGTGNTIYF
TRBD1	TRBV6-5	TRBJ1-5	NA	TGTGCCAGCAGCACCGGGACAGCTAGCAATCAGCCCCAGCATTTT	CASSTGTASNQPQHF
NA	TRBV12-3/TRBV12-4	TRBJ1-4	NA	TGTGCCAGCAGTTTAGGGGGGGAAAAACTGTTTTTT	CASSLGGEKLFF
NA	TRBV6-5	TRBJ1-1	NA	TGTGCCAGCAGTCCTAGCCACCTGAACACTGAAGCTTTCTTT	CASSPSHLNTEAFF
NA	TRBV10-2	TRBJ2-1	NA	TGCGCCAGCAGTGGAGCTAGCTTTAGCAATGAGCAGTTCTTC	CASSGASFSNEQFF
NA	TRBV27	TRBJ1-6	NA	TGTGCCAGCAAATTGACAGCATATAATTCACCCCTCCACTTT	CASKLTAYNSPLHF
NA	TRBV12-5	TRBJ2-2	NA	TGTGCTAGTGGTTTGTCAGTCAACACCGGGGAGCTGTTTTTT	CASGLSVNTGELFF
NA	TRBV5-4	TRBJ1-2	NA	TGTGCCAGCAGCTTGGAAGACAGAGGATATGGCTACACCTTC	CASSLEDRGYGYTF
NA	TRBV7-3	TRBJ2-3	once	TGTGCCAGCAGCCCTAGCCCAGGGACAGATACGCAGTATTTT	CASSPSPGTDTQYF
TRBD1	TRBV18	TRBJ2-5	NA	TGTGCCAGCTCACCAACGACAGGGCAGACCCAGTACTTC	CASSPTTGQTQYF
TRBD2	TRBV6-2/TRBV6-3	TRBJ2-5	few	TGTGCCAGCAGTCGACTAGCGGGAGAGGGAGAGACCCAGTACTTC	CASSRLAGEGETQYF
NA	TRBV6-1	TRBJ1-5	NA	TGTGCCAGCAGTGAGGAACAGGGTACGGGCAATCAGCCCCAGCATTTT	CASSEEQGTGNQPQHF
NA	TRBV20-1	TRBJ1-2	NA	TGCAGTGCTAGTTTGGGAGGGCTGGGTGGCTACACCTTC	CSASLGGLGGYTF
NA	TRBV19	TRBJ1-4	NA	TGTGCCAGTAGTGGCGGTCTGGCCAATGAAAAACTGTTTTTT	CASSGGLANEKLFF
NA	TRBV10-3	TRBJ1-3	medium-sized	TGTGCCATCAGTGAGCTCGAGAACACCATATATTTT	CAISELENTIYF
NA	TRBV7-9	TRBJ2-5	NA	TGTGCCAGCAGCCTCAGGGGCGCGGAGACCCAGTACTTC	CASSLRGAETQYF
NA	TRBV19	TRBJ2-2	NA	TGTGCCACCAGGGAGATTGCCGGGGAGCTGTTTTTT	CATREIAGELFF
TRBD1	TRBV7-9	TRBJ2-7	few	TGTGCCAGCAGCGACCCCACAACAGGGGGAAACTCCTACGAGCAGTACTTC	CASSDPTTGGNSYEQYF
TRBD1	TRBV2	TRBJ1-3	NA	TGTGCCCAAGGCCCGCTGACCCGGACAGGGGGATATTCTGGAAACACCATATATTTT	CAQGPLTRTGGYSGNTIYF
NA	TRBV5-6	TRBJ2-5	NA	TGTGCCAGCAGCTTGGGTCAGGGAGGAGAGACCCAGTACTTC	CASSLGQGGETQYF
TRBD1	TRBV28	TRBJ2-4	NA	TGTGCCAGCAGGACAGGGGGTAGGAAAAACATTCAGTACTTC	CASRTGGRKNIQYF
TRBD1	TRBV6-5	TRBJ1-5	NA	TGTGCCAGCAGGCAAGGGGGCCAGCAGCCCCAGCATTTT	CASRQGGQQPQHF
NA	TRBV27	TRBJ1-1	NA	TGTGCCAGCAGTTTAAACAACCAACCTGAAGCTTTCTTT	CASSLNNQPEAFF
TRBD1	TRBV6-2/TRBV6-3	TRBJ2-7	NA	TGTGCCAGCAGTTGGACAGGGGTTCTCGAGCAGTACTTC	CASSWTGVLEQYF